This T cell receptor (beta chain) was recorded in a study of T cell repertoires in cytomegalovirus infection. Study overall: Public TCR beta signatures marked donors with CMV infection and the matching HLA.

The CDR3 loop spans 15 amino acids. V trimming: 4 bases; J trimming: 3 bases; junction bases outside the gene matches: 7. In germline, CDR1 is LGHNA, CDR2 YSLEER. Notes on this clonotype: The antigen is not known.

TCRdb analysed the reads with MiXCR anew, one entry per CDR3 protein. The sample shows about 110,000 distinct CDR3 sequences, over 30% of them seen only once. The chain combines TRBV4-3 with TRBJ1-1, with TRBD1 matching 8 bases. The source is a human donor in good health (CMV status not recorded). Some clones in this sample may be carry-over from other donors' samples. The starting material was CD8+ T cells from cultured PBMCs, obtained from culture after CMV antigen stimulation. DNA of the CDR3: TGCGCCAGCAGCCTCGGGACAGGAAAAGACACTGAAGCTTTCTTT. This codes for CASSLGTGKDTEAFF.